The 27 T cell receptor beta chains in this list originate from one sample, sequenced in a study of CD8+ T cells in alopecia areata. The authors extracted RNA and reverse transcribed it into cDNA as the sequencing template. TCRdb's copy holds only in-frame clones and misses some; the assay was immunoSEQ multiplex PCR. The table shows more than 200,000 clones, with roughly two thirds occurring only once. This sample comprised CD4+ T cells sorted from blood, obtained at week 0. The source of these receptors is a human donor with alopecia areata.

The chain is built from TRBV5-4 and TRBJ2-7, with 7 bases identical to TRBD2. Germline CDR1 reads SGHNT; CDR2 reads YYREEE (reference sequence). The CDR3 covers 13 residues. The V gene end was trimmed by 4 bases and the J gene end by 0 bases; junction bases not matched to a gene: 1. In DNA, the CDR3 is TGTGCCAGCAGCCGGGACTACTCCTACGAGCAGTACTTC. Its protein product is CASSRDYSYEQYF. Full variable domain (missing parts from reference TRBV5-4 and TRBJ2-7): ETGVTQSPTHLIKTRGQQVTLRCSSQSGHNTVSWYQQALGQGPQFIFQYYREEENGRGNFPPRFSGLQFPNYSSELNVNALELDDSALYLCASSRDYSYEQYFGPGTRLTVT.

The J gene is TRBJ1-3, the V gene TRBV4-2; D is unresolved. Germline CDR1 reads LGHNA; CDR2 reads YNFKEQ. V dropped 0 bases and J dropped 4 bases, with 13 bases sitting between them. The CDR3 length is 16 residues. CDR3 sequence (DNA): TGTGCCAGCAGCCAAGAAGAAAGGCTAAGGGGAAACACCATATATTTT. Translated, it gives CASSQEERLRGNTIYF.

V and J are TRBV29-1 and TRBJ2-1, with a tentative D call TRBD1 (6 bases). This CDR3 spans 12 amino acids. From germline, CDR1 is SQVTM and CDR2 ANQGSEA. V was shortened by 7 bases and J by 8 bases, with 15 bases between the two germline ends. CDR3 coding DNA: TGCAGCGGACAGGTTCCTGGCTATGAGCAGTTCTTC. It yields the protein CSGQVPGYEQFF.

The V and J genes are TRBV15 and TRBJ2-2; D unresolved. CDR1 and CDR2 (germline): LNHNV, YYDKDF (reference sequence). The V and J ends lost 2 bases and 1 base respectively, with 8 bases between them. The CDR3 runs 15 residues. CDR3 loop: CATSRSGVNTGELFF. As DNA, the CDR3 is TGTGCCACCAGCAGATCCGGAGTGAACACCGGGGAGCTGTTTTTT. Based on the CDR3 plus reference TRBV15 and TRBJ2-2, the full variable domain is DAMVIQNPRYQVTQFGKPVTLSCSQTLNHNVMYWYQQKSSQAPKLLFHYYDKDFNNEADTPDNFQSRRPNTSFCFLDIRSPGLGDTAMYLCATSRSGVNTGELFFGEGSRLTVL.

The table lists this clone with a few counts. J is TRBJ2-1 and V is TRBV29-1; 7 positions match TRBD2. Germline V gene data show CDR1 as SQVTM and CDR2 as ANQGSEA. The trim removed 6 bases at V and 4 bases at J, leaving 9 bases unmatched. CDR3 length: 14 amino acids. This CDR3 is CSVNNGGTYNEQFF. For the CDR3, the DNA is TGCAGCGTAAACAACGGGGGGACTTACAATGAGCAGTTCTTC.

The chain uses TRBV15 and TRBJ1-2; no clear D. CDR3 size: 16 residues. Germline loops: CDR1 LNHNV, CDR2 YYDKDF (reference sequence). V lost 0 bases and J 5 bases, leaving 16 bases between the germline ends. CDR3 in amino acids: CATSRDRARVGYGYTF. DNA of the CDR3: TGTGCCACCAGCAGAGATAGGGCTAGGGTTGGGTATGGCTACACCTTC.

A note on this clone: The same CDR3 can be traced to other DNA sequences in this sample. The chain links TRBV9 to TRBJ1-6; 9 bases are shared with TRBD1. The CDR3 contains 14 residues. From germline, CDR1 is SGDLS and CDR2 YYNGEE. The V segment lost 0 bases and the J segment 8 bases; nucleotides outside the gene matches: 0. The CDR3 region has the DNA TGTGCCAGCAGCGTAGGACAGGGGGATTCACCCCTCCACTTT. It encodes CASSVGQGDSPLHF.

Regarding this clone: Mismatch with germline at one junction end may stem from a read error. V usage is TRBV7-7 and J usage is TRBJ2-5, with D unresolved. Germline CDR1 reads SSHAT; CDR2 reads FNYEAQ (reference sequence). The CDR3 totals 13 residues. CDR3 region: CASSLGHQETQYF. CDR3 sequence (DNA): TGTGCTAGCAGCTTAGGACACCAAGAGACCCAGTACTTC.

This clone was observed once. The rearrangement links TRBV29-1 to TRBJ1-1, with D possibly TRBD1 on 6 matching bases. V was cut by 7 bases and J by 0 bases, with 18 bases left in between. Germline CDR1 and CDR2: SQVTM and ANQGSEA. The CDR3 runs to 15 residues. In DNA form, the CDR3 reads TGCAGCGCCGTGTGGGTCCGGGACATGAACACTGAAGCTTTCTTT. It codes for CSAVWVRDMNTEAFF.

In DNA, the CDR3 is TGCAGCGCACCGGACAGGGCGGACCCACTAGCCAAAAACATTCAGTACTTC. Translated: CSAPDRADPLAKNIQYF. J is TRBJ2-4 and V is TRBV29-1, with 8 bases matching TRBD1. The CDR3 is 17 amino acids. Per germline, CDR1 SQVTM and CDR2 ANQGSEA. J lost 0 bases, V lost 7 bases, and 14 bases had no gene match.

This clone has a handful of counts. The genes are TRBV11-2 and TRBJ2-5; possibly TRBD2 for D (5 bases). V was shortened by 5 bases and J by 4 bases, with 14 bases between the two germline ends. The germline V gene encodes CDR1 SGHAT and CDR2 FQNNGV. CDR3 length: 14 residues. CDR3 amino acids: CASSPPGWGETQYF. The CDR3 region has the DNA TGTGCCAGCAGCCCCCCGGGGTGGGGAGAGACCCAGTACTTC.

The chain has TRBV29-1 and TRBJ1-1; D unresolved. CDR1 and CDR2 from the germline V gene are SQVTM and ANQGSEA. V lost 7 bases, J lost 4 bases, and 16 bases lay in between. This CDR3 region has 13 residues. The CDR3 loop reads CSARSTDVTEAFF. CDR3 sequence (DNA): TGCAGCGCCCGGAGTACTGACGTCACTGAAGCTTTCTTT. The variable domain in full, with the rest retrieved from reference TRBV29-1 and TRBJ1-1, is SAVISQKPSRDICQRGTSLTIQCQVDSQVTMMFWYRQQPGQSLTLIATANQGSEATYESGFVIDKFPISRPNLTFSTLTVSNMSPEDSSIYLCSARSTDVTEAFFGQGTRLTVV.

The CDR3 coding sequence is TGCGCCAGCAGCCTTGGACCGGGGACAGTCAAAAACATTCAGTACTTC. Protein sequence: CASSLGPGTVKNIQYF. The rearrangement joins TRBV4-3 to TRBJ2-4; TRBD1 agrees at 7 bases. CDR1 is LGHNA, CDR2 YSLEER, per germline. V lost 4 bases, J lost 3 bases, and 9 bases stayed unmatched. CDR3 size: 16 residues.

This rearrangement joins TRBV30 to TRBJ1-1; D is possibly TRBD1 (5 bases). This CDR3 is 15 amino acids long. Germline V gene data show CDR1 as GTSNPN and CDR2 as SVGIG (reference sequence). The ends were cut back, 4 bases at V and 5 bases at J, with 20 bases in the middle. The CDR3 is CAWKDRQGVKTEAFF. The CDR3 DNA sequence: TGTGCCTGGAAGGACCGGCAGGGAGTAAAGACTGAAGCTTTCTTT.

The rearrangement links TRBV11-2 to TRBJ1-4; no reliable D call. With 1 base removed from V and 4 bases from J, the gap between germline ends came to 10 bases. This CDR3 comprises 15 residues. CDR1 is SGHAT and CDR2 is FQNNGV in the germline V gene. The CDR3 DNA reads TGTGCCAGCAGCTTAGTAGAGGAGGATAATGAAAAACTGTTTTTT. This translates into CASSLVEEDNEKLFF.

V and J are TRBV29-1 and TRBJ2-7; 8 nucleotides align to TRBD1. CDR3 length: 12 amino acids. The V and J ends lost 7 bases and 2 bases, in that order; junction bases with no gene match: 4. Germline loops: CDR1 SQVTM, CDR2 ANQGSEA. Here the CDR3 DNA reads TGCAGCGGAGGGACAGGAACCTACGAGCAGTACTTC. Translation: CSGGTGTYEQYF.

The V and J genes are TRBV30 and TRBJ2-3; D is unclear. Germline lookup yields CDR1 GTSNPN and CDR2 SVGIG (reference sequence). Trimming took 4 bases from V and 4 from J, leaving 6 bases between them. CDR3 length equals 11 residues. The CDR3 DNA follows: TGTGCCTGGAAGCTAGCAGATACGCAGTATTTT. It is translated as CAWKLADTQYF.

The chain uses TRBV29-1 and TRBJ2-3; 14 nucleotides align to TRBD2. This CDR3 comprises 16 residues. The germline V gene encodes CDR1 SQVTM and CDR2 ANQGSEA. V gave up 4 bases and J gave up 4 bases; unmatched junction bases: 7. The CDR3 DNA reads TGCAGCGTTGGACTAGCGGGGGGGATCAGCGCAGATACGCAGTATTTT. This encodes CSVGLAGGISADTQYF.

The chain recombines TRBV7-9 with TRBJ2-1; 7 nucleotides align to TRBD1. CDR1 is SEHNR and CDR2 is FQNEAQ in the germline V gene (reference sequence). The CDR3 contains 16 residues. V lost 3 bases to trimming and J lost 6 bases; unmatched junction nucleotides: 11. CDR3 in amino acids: CASSFIPGQTSNEQFF. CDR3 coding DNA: TGTGCCAGCAGCTTTATACCGGGACAGACAAGCAATGAGCAGTTCTTC. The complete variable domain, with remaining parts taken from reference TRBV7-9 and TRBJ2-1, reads DTGVSQNPRHKITKRGQNVTFRCDPISEHNRLYWYRQTLGQGPEFLTYFQNEAQLEKSRLLSDRFSAERPKGSFSTLEIQRTEQGDSAMYLCASSFIPGQTSNEQFFGPGTRLTVL.

DNA for the CDR3: TGTGCCAGTAGCGTGGGGACAGGCAACACCGGGGAGCTGTTTTTT. It translates to CASSVGTGNTGELFF. The chain is built from TRBV19 and TRBJ2-2; TRBD1 matches 8 bases. Per the germline V gene, CDR1 is LNHDA and CDR2 is SQIVND (reference sequence). The CDR3 sequence is 15 residues long. The V and J ends lost 6 bases and 2 bases, in that order; junction bases with no gene match: 5.

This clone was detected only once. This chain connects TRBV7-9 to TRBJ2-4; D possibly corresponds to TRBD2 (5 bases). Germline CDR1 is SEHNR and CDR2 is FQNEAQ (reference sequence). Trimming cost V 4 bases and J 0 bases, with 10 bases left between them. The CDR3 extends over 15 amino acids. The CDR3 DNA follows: TGTGCCAGCAGCTCCGGACTGTTAGCCAAAAACATTCAGTACTTC. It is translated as CASSSGLLAKNIQYF.

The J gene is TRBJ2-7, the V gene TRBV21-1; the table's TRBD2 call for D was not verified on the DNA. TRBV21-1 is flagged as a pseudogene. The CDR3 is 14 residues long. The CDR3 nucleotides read TGTGCCAGCAGTCCCGGGGTATACACCAGCGAGCAGTACTTC. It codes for CASSPGVYTSEQYF.

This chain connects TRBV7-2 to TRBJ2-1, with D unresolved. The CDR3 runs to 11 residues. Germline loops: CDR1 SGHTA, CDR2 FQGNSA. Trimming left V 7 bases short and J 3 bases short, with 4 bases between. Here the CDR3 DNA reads TGTGCCAGCAACAACTACAATGAGCAGTTCTTC. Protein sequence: CASNNYNEQFF.

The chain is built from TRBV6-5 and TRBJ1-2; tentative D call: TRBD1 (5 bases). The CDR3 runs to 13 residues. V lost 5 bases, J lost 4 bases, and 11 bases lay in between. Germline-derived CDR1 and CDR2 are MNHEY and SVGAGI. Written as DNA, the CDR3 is TGTGCCAGCAGTAAGACAGCTTTCTATGGCTACACCTTC. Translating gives CASSKTAFYGYTF.

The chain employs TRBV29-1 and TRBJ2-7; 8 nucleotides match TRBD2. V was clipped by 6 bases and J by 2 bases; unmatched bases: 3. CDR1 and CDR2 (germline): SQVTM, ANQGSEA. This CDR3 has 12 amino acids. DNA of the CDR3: TGCAGCGTACCCGGGGGGGCCTACGAGCAGTACTTC. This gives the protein CSVPGGAYEQYF.

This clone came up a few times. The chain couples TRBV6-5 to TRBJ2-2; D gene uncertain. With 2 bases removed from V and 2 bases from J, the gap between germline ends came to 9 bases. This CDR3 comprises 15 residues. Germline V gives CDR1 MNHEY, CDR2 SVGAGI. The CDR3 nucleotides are TGTGCCAGCAGTTACAACCCCTCCAACACCGGGGAGCTGTTTTTT. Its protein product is CASSYNPSNTGELFF.

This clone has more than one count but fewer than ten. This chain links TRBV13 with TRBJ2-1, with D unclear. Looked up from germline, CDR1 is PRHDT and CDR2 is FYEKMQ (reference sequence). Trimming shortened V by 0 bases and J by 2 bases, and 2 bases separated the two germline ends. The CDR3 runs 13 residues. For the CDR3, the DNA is TGTGCCAGCAGCTTAGGCCCCTACAATGAGCAGTTCTTC. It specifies CASSLGPYNEQFF.